The entry that follows covers one T cell receptor beta chain sequence. Original data processing: Amplification of reference gene primers was used by the study to estimate nucleated cell counts. Libraries were prepared by immunoSEQ multiplex PCR; TCRdb keeps only in-frame clonotypes and omits some of them. V, J and clone size are taken as reported in that table, and D and trimming were inferred from the DNA itself. The top ten hold 2% to 2.5% of the sample, which has a few hundred thousand clones, approximately 88% seen once. The data were taken from a study of blood T cell repertoires in COVID-19. Looking at the study overall: The samples span acute and convalescent COVID-19 from the United States, Italy and Spain. PBMCs, B-cell-depleted T cells, or T cells provided the cDNA or gDNA that made up the material.

The CDR3 runs 20 residues. With 3 bases clipped from V and 1 base from J, the junction kept 18 bases outside the gene matches. CDR1 is MNHEY and CDR2 is SMNVEV in the germline V gene (reference sequence). V and J are TRBV27 and TRBJ1-3; 7 nucleotides align to TRBD1. Material: peripheral blood. The TCR sequence derives from a man aged 50-59 years with acute or convalescent COVID-19. CDR3 coding DNA: TGTGCCAGCAGTTTCCGCGGGACAGCCCACCCCCAATCTTCTGGAAACACCATATATTTT. Its translation: CASSFRGTAHPQSSGNTIYF.